The 6 T cell receptor beta chains below were found in one sample sequenced in a study of blood T cell repertoires in COVID-19. Repertoires were generated with immunoSEQ multiplex PCR, while TCRdb's copy carries only in-frame clones and drops some. The sample shows some 120,000 clones, 88% of them seen only once. Sample: peripheral blood. Every receptor here comes from a woman between 45 and 65 years old with active or convalescent COVID-19.

The chain combines TRBV27 with TRBJ1-5, with 7 bases aligning to TRBD1. V lost 5 bases and J lost 5; bases outside the gene matches: 6. In germline, CDR1 is MNHEY, CDR2 SMNVEV (reference sequence). This CDR3 is 14 amino acids long. Here the CDR3 reads CASSPPGGDQPQHF. The CDR3 DNA sequence: TGTGCCAGCAGTCCGCCAGGGGGAGATCAGCCCCAGCATTTT.

This rearrangement joins TRBV24-1 to TRBJ2-3, with a weak D call TRBD2 (5 bases). CDR1 and CDR2 from the germline V gene are KGHDR and SFDVKD. The CDR3 spans 15 residues. Trimming cost V 1 base and J 4 bases, with 11 bases left between them. In DNA form, the CDR3 reads TGTGCCACCAGTGATTTTGAGGGCTCCCCAGATACGCAGTATTTT. Translated: CATSDFEGSPDTQYF.

The gene calls are TRBV7-9 and TRBJ1-5, with 7 bases fitting TRBD1. The CDR3 covers 14 residues. V dropped 2 bases and J dropped 3; count of bases not matched to a gene: 1. The germline V gene encodes CDR1 SEHNR and CDR2 FQNEAQ (reference sequence). In DNA form, the CDR3 reads TGTGCCAGCAGCTTACAGGGGGACAATCAGCCCCAGCATTTT. It translates to CASSLQGDNQPQHF.

The rearrangement uses TRBV3-1 (or the pseudogene TRBV3-2) and TRBJ2-5, with TRBD1 matching over 7 bases. The V gene end was trimmed by 3 bases and the J gene end by 4 bases; junction bases not matched to a gene: 8. The CDR3 runs to 15 residues. Germline CDR1 is LGHDT and CDR2 is YNNKEL (reference sequence). The DNA for the CDR3 is TGTGCCAGCAGCCATGCCGACAGGGCGGGAGAGACCCAGTACTTC. The encoded protein is CASSHADRAGETQYF.

The chain carries TRBV11-2 and TRBJ2-1; D gene unclear. The CDR3 loop spans 11 amino acids. The ends were cut back, 2 bases at V and 8 bases at J, with 4 bases in the middle. CDR1 is SGHAT and CDR2 is FQNNGV in the germline V gene. The DNA for the CDR3 is TGTGCCAGCAGCTTATATTATGAGCAGTTCTTC. It codes for CASSLYYEQFF.

The rearrangement joins TRBV7-9 to TRBJ2-2; 11 positions agree with TRBD1. CDR3 size: 15 residues. Germline loops: CDR1 SEHNR, CDR2 FQNEAQ (reference sequence). V was pared by 5 bases and J by 8 bases, with 7 bases of the junction left unmatched. The CDR3 loop is CASSAGQGAEGELFF. In DNA, the CDR3 is TGTGCCAGCAGCGCAGGACAGGGGGCTGAGGGGGAGCTGTTTTTT. The full variable domain, in which reference TRBV7-9 and TRBJ2-2 provide the parts outside the CDR3, is DTGVSQNPRHKITKRGQNVTFRCDPISEHNRLYWYRQTLGQGPEFLTYFQNEAQLEKSRLLSDRFSAERPKGSFSTLEIQRTEQGDSAMYLCASSAGQGAEGELFFGEGSRLTVL.